The text below deals with one T cell receptor (beta chain). This entry is derived from a study of shared clonotypes between healthy human individuals. Repertoires were generated with immunoSEQ multiplex PCR, while TCRdb's copy carries only in-frame clones and drops some. The sample lists about 1,800,000 clones, around 96% occurring once. Naivety among CD8 cells was defined by CD45RO negativity and positive CCR7 selection, thereby excluding terminally differentiated effector memory CD45RA+ cells. The sequence was obtained from a man between 18 and 29 years old in good health. What was sequenced was naive CD8+ T cells sorted from blood.

In DNA, the CDR3 is TGCGCCAGCAGCCAAGGACGGGACACCTCCTACGAGCAGTACTTC. Translation gives CASSQGRDTSYEQYF. This chain uses TRBV4-3 with TRBJ2-7; D might be TRBD1 (6 bases). Trimming took 1 base from V and 0 from J, leaving 10 bases between them. The CDR3 sequence is 15 residues long. In germline, CDR1 is LGHNA, CDR2 YSLEER.